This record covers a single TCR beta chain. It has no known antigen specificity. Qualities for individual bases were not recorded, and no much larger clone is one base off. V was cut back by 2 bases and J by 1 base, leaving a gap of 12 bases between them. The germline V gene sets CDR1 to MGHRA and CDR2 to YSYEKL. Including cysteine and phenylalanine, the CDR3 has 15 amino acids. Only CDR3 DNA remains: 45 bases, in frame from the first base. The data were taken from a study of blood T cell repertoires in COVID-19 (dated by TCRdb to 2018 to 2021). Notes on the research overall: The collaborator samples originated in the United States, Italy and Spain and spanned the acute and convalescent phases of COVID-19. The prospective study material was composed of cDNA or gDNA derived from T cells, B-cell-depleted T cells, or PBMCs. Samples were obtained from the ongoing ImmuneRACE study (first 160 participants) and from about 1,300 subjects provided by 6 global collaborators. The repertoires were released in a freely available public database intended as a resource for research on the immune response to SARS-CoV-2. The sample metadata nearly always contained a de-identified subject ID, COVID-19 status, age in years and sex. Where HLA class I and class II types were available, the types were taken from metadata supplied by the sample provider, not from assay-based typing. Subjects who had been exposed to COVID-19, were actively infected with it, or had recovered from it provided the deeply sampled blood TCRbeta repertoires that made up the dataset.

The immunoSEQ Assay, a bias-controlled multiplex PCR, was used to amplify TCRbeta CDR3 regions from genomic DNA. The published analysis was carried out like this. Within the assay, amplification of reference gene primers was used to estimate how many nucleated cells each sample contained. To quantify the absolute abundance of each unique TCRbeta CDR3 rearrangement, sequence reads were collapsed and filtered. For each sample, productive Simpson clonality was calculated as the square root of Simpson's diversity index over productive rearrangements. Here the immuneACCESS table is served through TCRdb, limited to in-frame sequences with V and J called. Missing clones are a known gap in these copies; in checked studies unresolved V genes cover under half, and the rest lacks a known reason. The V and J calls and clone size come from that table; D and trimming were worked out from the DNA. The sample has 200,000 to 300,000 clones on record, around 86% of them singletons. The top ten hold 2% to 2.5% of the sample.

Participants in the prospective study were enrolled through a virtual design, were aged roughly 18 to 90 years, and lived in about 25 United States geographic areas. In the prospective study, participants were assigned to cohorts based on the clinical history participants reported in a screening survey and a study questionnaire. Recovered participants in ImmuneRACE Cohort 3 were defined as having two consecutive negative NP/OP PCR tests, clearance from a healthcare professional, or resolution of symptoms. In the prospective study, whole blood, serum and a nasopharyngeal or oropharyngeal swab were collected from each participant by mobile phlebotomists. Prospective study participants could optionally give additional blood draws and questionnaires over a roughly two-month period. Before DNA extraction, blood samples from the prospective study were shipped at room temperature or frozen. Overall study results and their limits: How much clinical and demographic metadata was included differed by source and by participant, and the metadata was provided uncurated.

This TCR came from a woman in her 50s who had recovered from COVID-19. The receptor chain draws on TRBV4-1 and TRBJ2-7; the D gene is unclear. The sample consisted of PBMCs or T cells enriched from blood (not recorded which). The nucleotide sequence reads TGCGCCAGCAGCCAATCCTCTGGCAGTTCCTACGAGCAGTACTTC. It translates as CASSQSSGSSYEQYF.